These T cell receptor beta chains were read from a single sample in a study of shared clonotypes between healthy human individuals. The method was immunoSEQ multiplex PCR; TCRdb's version includes in-frame clones alone and lacks a portion of them. The sample carries approximately 2,000,000 clones, 92% recorded once. Sequencing input: naive CD4+ T cells from PBMCs. These receptors originate from a man aged 18 to 29 in good health. Some clones in this sample may be carry-over from other donors' samples. CDR3s include the opening cysteine and the closing phenylalanine or tryptophan. A D gene is named only where the DNA matches it firmly. The listing skips clone size in some rows; elsewhere it reads once, few, many or a size class.

abundance	v_gene	j_gene	d_gene	len	CDR3aa	CDR3nt
-	TRBV18	TRBJ2-1	TRBD2	14	CASSPGTSPDEQFF	TGTGCCAGCTCACCCGGGACTAGCCCCGATGAGCAGTTCTTC
-	TRBV7-2	TRBJ2-1	-	16	CASSYESGVLFNEQFF	TGTGCCAGCAGCTATGAATCGGGAGTGTTGTTCAATGAGCAGTTCTTC
-	TRBV18	TRBJ1-2	-	14	CASSPPRDSYGYTF	TGTGCCAGCTCACCACCCCGGGATTCCTATGGCTACACCTTC
once	TRBV19	TRBJ2-2	-	16	CASKDFGTENTGELFF	TGTGCCAGCAAAGACTTTGGGACGGAGAACACCGGGGAGCTGTTTTTT
-	TRBV6-1	TRBJ1-4	-	15	CASSGFRQIDEKLFF	TGTGCCAGCAGTGGGTTTAGACAGATCGACGAAAAACTGTTTTTT
-	TRBV7-9	TRBJ2-4	-	13	CASSQGRFNIQYF	TGTGCCAGCAGCCAGGGACGCTTCAACATTCAGTACTTC
-	TRBV10-1	TRBJ2-5	TRBD1	15	CASSESAGGWETQYF	TGCGCCAGCAGTGAGTCGGCAGGGGGTTGGGAGACCCAGTACTTC
-	TRBV6-1	TRBJ1-5	-	12	CATGASNQPQHF	TGTGCCACGGGGGCTAGCAATCAGCCCCAGCATTTT
few	TRBV9	TRBJ1-1	-	13	CASSPRGLTEAFF	TGTGCCAGCAGCCCTCGGGGTCTCACTGAAGCTTTCTTT
-	TRBV7-2	TRBJ1-3	-	16	CASRIRDTSSGNTIYF	TGTGCCAGCAGGATCCGGGACACGAGCTCTGGAAACACCATATATTTT
-	TRBV6-6	TRBJ1-2	-	13	CASSYSREGGYTF	TGTGCCAGCAGTTACTCCCGAGAAGGTGGCTACACCTTC
-	TRBV5-1	TRBJ2-1	TRBD1	16	CASSFLGQRVINEQFF	TGCGCCAGCAGCTTTTTGGGACAGAGGGTCATCAATGAGCAGTTCTTC
few	TRBV30	TRBJ1-1	-	13	CAWKSMTGTEAFF	TGTGCCTGGAAATCCATGACGGGGACTGAAGCTTTCTTT
-	TRBV15	TRBJ2-1	TRBD2	15	CATRVAGGPYNEQFF	TGTGCCACCAGAGTAGCGGGAGGCCCCTACAATGAGCAGTTCTTC
-	TRBV11-2	TRBJ2-2	TRBD2	17	CASSLGWLAERTGELFF	TGTGCCAGCAGCTTAGGATGGCTAGCGGAACGAACCGGGGAGCTGTTTTTT
-	TRBV4-3	TRBJ1-4	TRBD1	17	CASSQGPWTGGNEKLFF	TGCGCCAGCAGCCAAGGCCCCTGGACAGGGGGTAATGAAAAACTGTTTTTT
-	TRBV7-9	TRBJ2-5	TRBD2	16	CASSPGTSSPQETQYF	TGTGCCAGCAGCCCGGGGACTAGCTCTCCACAAGAGACCCAGTACTTC
-	TRBV30	TRBJ2-7	TRBD1	13	CAWSRQGEGEQYF	TGTGCCTGGAGTCGACAGGGGGAGGGGGAGCAGTACTTC
-	TRBV7-8	TRBJ1-5	TRBD1	17	CASSLEGTAGFNQPQHF	TGTGCCAGCAGCTTAGAAGGGACAGCGGGGTTCAATCAGCCCCAGCATTTT
-	TRBV5-4	TRBJ1-1	-	15	CASSLGGGMNTEAFF	TGTGCCAGCAGCTTGGGGGGGGGCATGAACACTGAAGCTTTCTTT
-	TRBV30	TRBJ1-1	TRBD1	13	CAWRTGGGTEAFF	TGTGCCTGGAGGACAGGGGGCGGGACTGAAGCTTTCTTT
-	TRBV7-3	TRBJ2-6	-	15	CASRVGGSGANVLTF	TGTGCCAGCAGAGTAGGGGGTTCTGGGGCCAACGTCCTGACTTTC
-	TRBV28	TRBJ2-2	TRBD1	15	CASSPNRGGTGELFF	TGTGCCAGCAGCCCAAACAGGGGCGGCACCGGGGAGCTGTTTTTT
-	TRBV29-1	TRBJ1-4	-	13	CSCGLGYNEKLFF	TGCAGCTGTGGGTTGGGGTATAATGAAAAACTGTTTTTT
-	TRBV6-5	TRBJ2-1	-	14	CASSYSAGANEQFF	TGTGCCAGCAGTTACTCCGCAGGGGCAAATGAGCAGTTCTTC
-	TRBV5-6	TRBJ2-7	-	15	CASSKNEMYPYEQYF	TGTGCCAGCAGCAAAAACGAAATGTATCCGTACGAGCAGTACTTC
-	TRBV5-1	TRBJ2-7	-	15	CASSPRGRRDYEQYF	TGCGCCAGCAGCCCCCGGGGACGGAGAGATTACGAGCAGTACTTC
-	TRBV4-2	TRBJ1-5	-	15	CASSQEGQYNQPQHF	TGTGCCAGCAGCCAAGAAGGACAGTACAATCAGCCCCAGCATTTT
-	TRBV2	TRBJ1-1	-	14	CASSSQGSNTEAFF	TGTGCCAGCAGTAGCCAGGGATCCAACACTGAAGCTTTCTTT